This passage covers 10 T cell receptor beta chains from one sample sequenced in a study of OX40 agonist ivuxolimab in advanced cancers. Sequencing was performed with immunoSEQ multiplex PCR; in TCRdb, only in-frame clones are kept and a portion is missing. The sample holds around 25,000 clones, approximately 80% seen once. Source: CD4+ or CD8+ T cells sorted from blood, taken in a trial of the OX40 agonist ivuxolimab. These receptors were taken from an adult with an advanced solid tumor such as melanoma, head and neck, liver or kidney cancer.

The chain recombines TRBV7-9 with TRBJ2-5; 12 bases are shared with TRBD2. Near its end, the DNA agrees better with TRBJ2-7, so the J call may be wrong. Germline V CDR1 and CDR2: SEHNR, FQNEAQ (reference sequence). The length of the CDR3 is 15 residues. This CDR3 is CASSFPTSGSDEQYF. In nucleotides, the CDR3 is TGTGCCAGCAGCTTCCCGACTAGCGGGAGTGACGAGCAGTACTTC.

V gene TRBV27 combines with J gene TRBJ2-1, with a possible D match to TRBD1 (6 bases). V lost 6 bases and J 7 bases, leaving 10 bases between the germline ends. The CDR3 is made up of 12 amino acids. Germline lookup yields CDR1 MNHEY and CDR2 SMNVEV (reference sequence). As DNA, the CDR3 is TGTGCCAGCAGCCCTACAGGGAATGAGCAGTTCTTC. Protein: CASSPTGNEQFF.

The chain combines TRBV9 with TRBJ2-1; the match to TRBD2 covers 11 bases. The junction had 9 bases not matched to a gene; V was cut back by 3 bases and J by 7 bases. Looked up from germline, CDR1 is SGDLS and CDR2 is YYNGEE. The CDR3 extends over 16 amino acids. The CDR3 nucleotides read TGTGCCAGCAGCGAACTGGGACTAGCGGAACCTAATGAGCAGTTCTTC. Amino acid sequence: CASSELGLAEPNEQFF.

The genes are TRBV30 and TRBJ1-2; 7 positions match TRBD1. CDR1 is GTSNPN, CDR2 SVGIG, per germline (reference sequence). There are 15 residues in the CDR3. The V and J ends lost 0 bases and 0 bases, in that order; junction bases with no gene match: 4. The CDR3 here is CAWSVHRGPNYGYTF. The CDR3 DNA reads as TGTGCCTGGAGTGTCCACAGGGGCCCTAACTATGGCTACACCTTC.

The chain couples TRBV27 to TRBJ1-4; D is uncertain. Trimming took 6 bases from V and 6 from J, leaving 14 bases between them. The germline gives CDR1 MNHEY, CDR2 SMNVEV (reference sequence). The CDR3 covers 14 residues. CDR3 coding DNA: TGTGCCAGCAGAGCAGGAGAGGCCGATGAAAAACTGTTTTTT. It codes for CASRAGEADEKLFF.

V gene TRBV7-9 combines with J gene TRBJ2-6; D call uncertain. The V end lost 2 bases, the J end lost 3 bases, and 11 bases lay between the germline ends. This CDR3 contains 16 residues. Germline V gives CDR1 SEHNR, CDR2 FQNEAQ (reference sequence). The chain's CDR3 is CASSLRPGSGANVLTF. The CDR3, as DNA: TGTGCCAGCAGCTTACGTCCGGGTAGTGGGGCCAACGTCCTGACTTTC.

The CDR3 DNA reads as TGCGCCAGCAGATCCGGGACAGGGGTCTCTGGAAACACCATATATTTT. It specifies CASRSGTGVSGNTIYF. This chain joins TRBV5-1 and TRBJ1-3; 10 nucleotides line up with TRBD1. Germline V gene sequence: CDR1 SGHRS, CDR2 YFSETQ. After removal of 5 bases from V and 0 bases from J, the junction contained 5 bases not matched to a gene. CDR3 length equals 16 residues.

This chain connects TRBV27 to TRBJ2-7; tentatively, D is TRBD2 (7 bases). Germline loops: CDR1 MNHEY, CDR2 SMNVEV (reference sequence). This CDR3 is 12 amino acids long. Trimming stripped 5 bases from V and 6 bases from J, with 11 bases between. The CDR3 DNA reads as TGTGCCAGCAGTATCGGGGGGCGCGAGCAGTACTTC. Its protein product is CASSIGGREQYF.

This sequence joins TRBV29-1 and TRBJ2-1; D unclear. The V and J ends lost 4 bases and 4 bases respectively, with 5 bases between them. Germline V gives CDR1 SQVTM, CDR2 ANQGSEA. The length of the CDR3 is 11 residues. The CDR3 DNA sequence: TGCAGCGTTGTTGGTTACAATGAGCAGTTCTTC. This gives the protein CSVVGYNEQFF.

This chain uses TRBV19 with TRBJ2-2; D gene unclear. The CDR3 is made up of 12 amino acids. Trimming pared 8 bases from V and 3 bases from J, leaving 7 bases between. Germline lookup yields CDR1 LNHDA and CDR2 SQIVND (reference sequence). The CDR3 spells CASRVYTGELFF. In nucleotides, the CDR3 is TGTGCCAGTCGCGTCTACACCGGGGAGCTGTTTTTT.